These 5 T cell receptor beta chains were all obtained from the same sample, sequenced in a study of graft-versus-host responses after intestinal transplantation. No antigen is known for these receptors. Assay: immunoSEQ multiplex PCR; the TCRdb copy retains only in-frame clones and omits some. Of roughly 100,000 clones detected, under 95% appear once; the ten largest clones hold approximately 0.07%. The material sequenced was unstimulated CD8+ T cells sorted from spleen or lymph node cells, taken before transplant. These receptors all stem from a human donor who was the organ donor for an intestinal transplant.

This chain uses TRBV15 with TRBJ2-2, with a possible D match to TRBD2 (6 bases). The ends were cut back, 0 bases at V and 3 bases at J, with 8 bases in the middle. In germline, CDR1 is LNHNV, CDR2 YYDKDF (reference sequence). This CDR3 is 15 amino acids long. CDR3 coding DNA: TGTGCCACCAGCAGAGATCGGGGGTACACCGGGGAGCTGTTTTTT. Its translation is CATSRDRGYTGELFF.

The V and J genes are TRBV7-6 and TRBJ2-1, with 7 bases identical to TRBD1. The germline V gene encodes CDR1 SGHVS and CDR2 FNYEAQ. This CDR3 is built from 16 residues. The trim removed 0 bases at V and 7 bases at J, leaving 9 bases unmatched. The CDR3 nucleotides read TGTGCCAGCAGCTTAGCGGCAGGGGGTGTCCGGAATGAGCAGTTCTTC. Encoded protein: CASSLAAGGVRNEQFF.

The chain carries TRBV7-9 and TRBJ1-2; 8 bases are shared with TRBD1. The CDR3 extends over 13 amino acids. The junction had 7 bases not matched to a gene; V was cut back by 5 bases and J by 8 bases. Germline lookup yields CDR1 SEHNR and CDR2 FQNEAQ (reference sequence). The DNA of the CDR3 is TGTGCCAGCAGCCCGTGGACAGGGCACGGCTACACCTTC. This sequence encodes CASSPWTGHGYTF.

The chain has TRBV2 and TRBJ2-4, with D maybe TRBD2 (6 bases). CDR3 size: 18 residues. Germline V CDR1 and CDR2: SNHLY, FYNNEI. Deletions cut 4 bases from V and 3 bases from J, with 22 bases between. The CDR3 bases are TGTGCCAGCAGTGGCCCCGAGCGCGGAGGGCGGGACAAAAACATTCAGTACTTC. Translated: CASSGPERGGRDKNIQYF.

DNA of the CDR3: TGCGCCAGCAGCCCGGGAGTCCCTGGGGCCAACGTCCTGACTTTC. This codes for CASSPGVPGANVLTF. The chain is built from TRBV10-1 and TRBJ2-6; perhaps TRBD2 as D (6 bases). There are 15 residues in the CDR3. Germline CDR1 WNHNN, CDR2 SYGVQD (reference sequence). With 6 bases removed from V and 2 bases from J, the gap between germline ends came to 11 bases.